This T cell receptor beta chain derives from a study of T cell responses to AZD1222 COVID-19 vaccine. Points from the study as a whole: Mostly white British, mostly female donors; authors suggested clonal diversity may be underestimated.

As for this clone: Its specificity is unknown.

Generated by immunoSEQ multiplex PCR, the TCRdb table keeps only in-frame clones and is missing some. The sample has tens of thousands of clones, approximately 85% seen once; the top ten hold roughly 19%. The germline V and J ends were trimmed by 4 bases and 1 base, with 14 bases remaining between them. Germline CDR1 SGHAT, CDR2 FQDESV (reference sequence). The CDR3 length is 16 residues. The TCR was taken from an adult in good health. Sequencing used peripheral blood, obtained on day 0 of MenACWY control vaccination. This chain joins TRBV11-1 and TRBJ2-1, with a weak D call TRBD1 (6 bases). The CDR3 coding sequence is TGTGCCAGCAGCTATTCAGGGGTCGGGTCCTACAATGAGCAGTTCTTC. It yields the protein CASSYSGVGSYNEQFF.